This entry describes one T cell receptor beta chain. Its antigen remains unidentified. A multiplex PCR was run with 60 Vbeta primers and 13 Jbeta primers. Sequenced by immunoSEQ multiplex PCR; TCRdb stores in-frame clones only, minus some. In total, the table holds approximately 130,000 clones. This specimen belongs to a study of cytomegalovirus exposure and HLA in healthy donors. Whole-study results and caveats: It was reported that the classifier diagnosed cytomegalovirus status with high specificity and sensitivity in both the original and validation cohorts. HLA alleles were associated with fewer than 20,000 TCR beta sequences in a later analysis at 0.05 false discovery rate.

The CDR3 spans 16 residues. The trim removed 5 bases at V and 9 bases at J, leaving 15 bases unmatched. Germline V gene sequence: CDR1 SGHTA, CDR2 FQGTGA. The specimen sequenced was PBMCs. The V call is TRBV7-3, the J call TRBJ2-1, with 8 bases matching TRBD2. The clonotype comes from a woman aged 60-75 years in good health and CMV-seronegative. CDR3 loop: CASSPRWSGSLGEQFF. CDR3 DNA sequence: TGTGCCAGCAGCCCCAGGTGGAGCGGGAGTTTGGGTGAGCAGTTCTTC.